This TCR beta chain was captured in a study of cytomegalovirus exposure and HLA in healthy donors. Study-level information: Most genotyped donors, around four fifths of 398, had Caucasian-associated genetic ancestry.

The CDR3 has 12 amino acids. V lost 7 bases to trimming and J lost 7 bases, with 8 bases between them. Germline CDR1 is MNHEY and CDR2 is SVGAGI. It was with 60 Vbeta and 13 Jbeta primers that the PCR ran. Clones were sequenced by immunoSEQ multiplex PCR, and TCRdb holds only the in-frame ones, with some missing. The sample lists about 110,000 clones, 79% seen once, with 2.5% to 3% in the top ten. The chain couples TRBV6-5 to TRBJ1-6; perhaps TRBD1 as D (5 bases). Material for sequencing was PBMCs. The source is a woman aged 18 to 35 in good health and CMV-seropositive. The CDR3 coding sequence is TGTGCCAGCATGCAGGGCAATTCACCCCTCCACTTT. Its protein is CASMQGNSPLHF.